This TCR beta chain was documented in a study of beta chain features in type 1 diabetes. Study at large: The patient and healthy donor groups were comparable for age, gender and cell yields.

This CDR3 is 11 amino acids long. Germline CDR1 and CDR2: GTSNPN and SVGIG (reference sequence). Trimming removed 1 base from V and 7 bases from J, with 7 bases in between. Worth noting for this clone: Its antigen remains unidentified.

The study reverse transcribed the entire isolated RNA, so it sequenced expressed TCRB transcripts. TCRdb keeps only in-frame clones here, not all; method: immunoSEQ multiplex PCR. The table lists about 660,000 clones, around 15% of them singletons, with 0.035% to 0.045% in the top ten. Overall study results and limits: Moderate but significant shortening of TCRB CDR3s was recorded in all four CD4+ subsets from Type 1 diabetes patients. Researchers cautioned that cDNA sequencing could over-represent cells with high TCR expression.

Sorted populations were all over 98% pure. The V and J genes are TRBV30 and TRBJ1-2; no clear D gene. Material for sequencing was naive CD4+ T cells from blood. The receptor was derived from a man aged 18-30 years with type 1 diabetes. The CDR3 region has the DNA TGTGCCTGGAGTGCGGGGATTGGCTACACCTTC. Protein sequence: CAWSAGIGYTF.